The clone carrying this T cell receptor (beta chain) qualifies as medium-sized. This record belongs to a study of cytomegalovirus exposure and HLA in healthy donors. V lost 4 bases and J lost 3; bases outside the gene matches: 0. Germline V gene sequence: CDR1 MNHNS, CDR2 SASEGT. The CDR3 spans 15 residues. It was with 60 Vbeta and 13 Jbeta primers that the PCR ran. Clones were read by immunoSEQ multiplex PCR, and TCRdb kept only the in-frame ones, dropping some. The table shows some 120,000 clones, with 80% to 85% occurring only once. The chain has TRBV6-1 and TRBJ2-1, with TRBD2 matching 13 bases. The material sequenced was PBMCs. The sequence was collected from a human donor in good health. CDR3 DNA: TGTGCCAGCAGTGGACTAGCGGGGGGCTACAATGAGCAGTTCTTC. Amino acids: CASSGLAGGYNEQFF.